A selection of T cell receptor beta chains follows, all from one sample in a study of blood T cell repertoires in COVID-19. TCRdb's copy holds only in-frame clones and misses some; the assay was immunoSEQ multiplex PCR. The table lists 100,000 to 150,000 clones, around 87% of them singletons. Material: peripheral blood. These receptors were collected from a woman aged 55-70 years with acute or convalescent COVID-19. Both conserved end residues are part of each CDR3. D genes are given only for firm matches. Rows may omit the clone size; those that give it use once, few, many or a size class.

CDR3 protein: CASSPTLGTSYNEQFF; CDR3 DNA: TGCGCCAGCAGCCCCACCCTAGGTACCTCCTACAATGAGCAGTTCTTC; J gene: TRBJ2-1; V gene: TRBV5-1; clone size: -; D gene: -
CDR3 protein: CASSDVAGVGEKLFF; CDR3 DNA: TGTGCCAGCAGTGACGTGGCAGGGGTAGGAGAAAAACTGTTTTTT; J gene: TRBJ1-4; V gene: TRBV6-1; clone size: -; D gene: -
CDR3 protein: CASSQGGPSGNTIYF; CDR3 DNA: TGTGCCAGCAGCCAAGGGGGGCCCTCTGGAAACACCATATATTTT; J gene: TRBJ1-3; V gene: TRBV3-1/TRBV3-2; clone size: -; D gene: -
CDR3 protein: CSVEERDRDYEQYF; CDR3 DNA: TGCAGCGTTGAAGAAAGGGACAGAGACTACGAGCAGTACTTC; J gene: TRBJ2-7; V gene: TRBV29-1; clone size: -; D gene: TRBD1
CDR3 protein: CASRWGLYNEQFF; CDR3 DNA: TGTGCCAGCAGGTGGGGACTTTACAATGAGCAGTTCTTC; J gene: TRBJ2-1; V gene: TRBV6-5; clone size: -; D gene: -
CDR3 protein: CSVEDLDRQETQYF; CDR3 DNA: TGCAGCGTTGAAGACTTGGACAGGCAAGAGACCCAGTACTTC; J gene: TRBJ2-5; V gene: TRBV29-1; clone size: -; D gene: TRBD1
CDR3 protein: CASSAGLAGNEQFF; CDR3 DNA: TGTGCCAGCAGCGCGGGACTAGCGGGAAATGAGCAGTTCTTC; J gene: TRBJ2-1; V gene: TRBV5-4; clone size: -; D gene: TRBD2
CDR3 protein: CASSIDRMNTEAFF; CDR3 DNA: TGTGCCTCCAGCATCGACAGAATGAACACTGAAGCTTTCTTT; J gene: TRBJ1-1; V gene: TRBV15; clone size: -; D gene: -
CDR3 protein: CASSRGGDQPGNTIYF; CDR3 DNA: TGTGCCAGCAGTCGAGGGGGGGATCAACCTGGAAACACCATATATTTT; J gene: TRBJ1-3; V gene: TRBV6-6; clone size: -; D gene: -
CDR3 protein: CASSSVLRNSPLHF; CDR3 DNA: TGTGCCAGCAGTTCAGTATTACGAAATTCACCCCTCCACTTT; J gene: TRBJ1-6; V gene: TRBV28; clone size: -; D gene: -
CDR3 protein: CASSASGSSYNEQFF; CDR3 DNA: TGTGCCAGCAGCGCTAGCGGGAGCTCCTACAATGAGCAGTTCTTC; J gene: TRBJ2-1; V gene: TRBV9; clone size: -; D gene: TRBD2
CDR3 protein: CASSLTGNTGELFF; CDR3 DNA: TGTGCCAGCAGTTTGACTGGAAACACCGGGGAGCTGTTTTTT; J gene: TRBJ2-2; V gene: TRBV2; clone size: once; D gene: -
CDR3 protein: CASSVRTGSYEQYF; CDR3 DNA: TGTGCCAGCAGCGTCAGGACAGGGTCCTACGAGCAGTACTTC; J gene: TRBJ2-7; V gene: TRBV9; clone size: -; D gene: TRBD1
CDR3 protein: CASKRDEYNEQFF; CDR3 DNA: TGTGCCAGCAAGCGGGACGAGTACAATGAGCAGTTCTTC; J gene: TRBJ2-1; V gene: TRBV12-3/TRBV12-4; clone size: -; D gene: TRBD2
CDR3 protein: CASSKDSWTSQPQHF; CDR3 DNA: TGTGCCAGCAGTAAAGACAGTTGGACCAGTCAGCCCCAGCATTTT; J gene: TRBJ1-5; V gene: TRBV12-1; clone size: -; D gene: -
CDR3 protein: CASSLDRGRAPQHF; CDR3 DNA: TGTGCCAGCAGCCTGGACAGGGGGCGGGCGCCCCAGCATTTT; J gene: TRBJ1-5; V gene: TRBV7-2; clone size: -; D gene: TRBD1
CDR3 protein: CASRRLAPTGELFF; CDR3 DNA: TGTGCCAGCAGGAGACTAGCCCCCACCGGGGAGCTGTTTTTT; J gene: TRBJ2-2; V gene: TRBV6-5; clone size: -; D gene: TRBD2
CDR3 protein: CASSYQGANVLTF; CDR3 DNA: TGTGCCAGCAGTTATCAGGGGGCCAACGTCCTGACTTTC; J gene: TRBJ2-6; V gene: TRBV2; clone size: once; D gene: -
CDR3 protein: CSVDGNMNTEAFF; CDR3 DNA: TGCAGCGTTGACGGGAACATGAACACTGAAGCTTTCTTT; J gene: TRBJ1-1; V gene: TRBV29-1; clone size: -; D gene: -
CDR3 protein: CASSQDRNQPQHF; CDR3 DNA: TGTGCCAGCAGCCAAGATCGTAATCAGCCCCAGCATTTT; J gene: TRBJ1-5; V gene: TRBV3-1/TRBV3-2; clone size: -; D gene: -
CDR3 protein: CASSDSGGGADTQYF; CDR3 DNA: TGTGCCAGCAGTGATAGCGGAGGCGGGGCAGATACGCAGTATTTT; J gene: TRBJ2-3; V gene: TRBV5-8; clone size: -; D gene: -
CDR3 protein: CSATSARKAFF; CDR3 DNA: TGCAGTGCTACCTCGGCGAGGAAAGCTTTCTTT; J gene: TRBJ1-1; V gene: TRBV20-1; clone size: -; D gene: -